This T cell receptor (beta chain) is from a study of T cell changes during pregnancy in multiple sclerosis. The data were produced by immunoSEQ multiplex PCR, yet TCRdb's version contains in-frame clones alone and is incomplete. The table has some 64,000 clones, about 91% seen once. From germline, CDR1 is MNHEY and CDR2 SMNVEV (reference sequence). The CDR3 is 13 amino acids. V dropped 5 bases and J dropped 5 bases, with 10 bases sitting between them. The TCR originated in a female donor with multiple sclerosis, enrolled in a pregnancy study. The chain uses TRBV27 and TRBJ2-1, with D hard to call. This sample comprised peripheral blood, obtained in the first trimester of pregnancy. The CDR3 spells CASSLYRNNEQFF. The CDR3 DNA sequence: TGTGCCAGCAGTCTTTACAGAAACAATGAGCAGTTCTTC.